The 26 T cell receptor beta chains given below trace back to one sample, sequenced in a study of vaccination effects on CD4 cells after COVID-19. The antigens of these receptors remain unknown. TCRdb's table, derived via immunoSEQ multiplex PCR, lists solely in-frame clones and lacks some. The table lists 35,000 to 40,000 clones, roughly 74% of them singletons. The culture ran for around nine days, and then CD4+ T cells were isolated. The input for sequencing was CD4+ T cells from PBMCs cultured without peptide, taken before COVID-19 vaccination. The receptors derive from a human donor who received a COVID-19 vaccine.

The chain carries TRBV11-2 and TRBJ1-3, with no clear D. The germline CDR1 and CDR2 sequences are SGHAT and FQNNGV. V was pared by 3 bases and J by 0 bases, with 9 bases between. CDR3 size: 15 residues. The CDR3 loop is CASSLGTSSGNTIYF. Written as DNA, the CDR3 is TGTGCCAGCAGCTTGGGAACGAGCTCTGGAAACACCATATATTTT. The full variable domain, its missing parts supplied by reference TRBV11-2 and TRBJ1-3, is EAGVAQSPRYKIIEKRQSVAFWCNPISGHATLYWYQQILGQGPKLLIQFQNNGVVDDSQLPKDRFSAERLKGVDSTLKIQPAKLEDSAVYLCASSLGTSSGNTIYFGEGSWLTVV.

The chain recombines TRBV28 with TRBJ2-7, with D unresolved. Per germline, CDR1 MDHEN and CDR2 SYDVKM. The CDR3 is 15 residues long. Trimming pared 1 base from V and 2 bases from J, leaving 12 bases between. The CDR3 DNA follows: TGTGCCAGCAGTTTATTGGGGTTTGGCGCCTACGAGCAGTACTTC. Residues: CASSLLGFGAYEQYF.

This clone appeared once. This sequence joins TRBV28 and TRBJ2-1; perhaps TRBD1 as D (6 bases). The germline gives CDR1 MDHEN, CDR2 SYDVKM. This CDR3 has 13 residues. The V end lost 4 bases, the J end lost 9 bases, and 13 bases lay between the germline ends. CDR3 nucleotide sequence: TGTGCCAGCAGTTCACAGGGCGTCGGTGAGCAGTTCTTC. It translates to CASSSQGVGEQFF.

The chain joins TRBV6-5 to TRBJ1-2; no clear D. The CDR3 has 13 residues. V gave up 6 bases and J gave up 2 bases, with 10 bases separating them. Germline-derived CDR1 and CDR2 are MNHEY and SVGAGI. DNA of the CDR3: TGTGCCAGCAGCAGTCACGCGAACTATGGCTACACCTTC. This encodes CASSSHANYGYTF.

This chain connects TRBV19 to TRBJ1-1; 8 nucleotides match TRBD1. The junction had 13 bases not matched to a gene; V was cut back by 5 bases and J by 5 bases. The CDR3 totals 16 residues. Looked up from germline, CDR1 is LNHDA and CDR2 is SQIVND (reference sequence). As DNA, the CDR3 is TGTGCCAGTAGTGAAAGAGGACAGGGAGTTAGGACTGAAGCTTTCTTT. Its translation: CASSERGQGVRTEAFF.

The V and J genes are TRBV11-2 and TRBJ2-1; the D is unclear. Trimming removed 1 base from V and 8 bases from J, with 12 bases in between. Germline V gives CDR1 SGHAT, CDR2 FQNNGV. The CDR3 runs 14 residues. The CDR3 protein is CASSLVPVAYEQFF. The CDR3, as DNA: TGTGCCAGCAGCTTAGTTCCAGTCGCATATGAGCAGTTCTTC.

The chain uses TRBV5-4 and TRBJ1-1; the match to TRBD1 covers 9 bases. Germline V CDR1 and CDR2: SGHNT, YYREEE (reference sequence). Trimming took 4 bases from V and 11 from J; bases not matched to a gene: 18. The CDR3 length is 16 residues. DNA for the CDR3: TGTGCCAGCAGCCCCGCCCAGACAGGGGGTCTTCGATCGGCTTTCTTT. Amino acids: CASSPAQTGGLRSAFF.

V is TRBV5-4 and J is TRBJ2-7, with 7 nucleotides matching TRBD2. This CDR3 has 16 residues. The V and J ends lost 0 bases and 2 bases, in that order; junction bases with no gene match: 8. Germline V CDR1 and CDR2: SGHNT, YYREEE (reference sequence). The CDR3 loop is CASSLAAASGTYEQYF. The CDR3 coding sequence is TGTGCCAGCAGCTTGGCCGCGGCTAGCGGTACCTACGAGCAGTACTTC. The variable domain in full, with the rest retrieved from reference TRBV5-4 and TRBJ2-7, is ETGVTQSPTHLIKTRGQQVTLRCSSQSGHNTVSWYQQALGQGPQFIFQYYREEENGRGNFPPRFSGLQFPNYSSELNVNALELDDSALYLCASSLAAASGTYEQYFGPGTRLTVT.

In this sample, this clone turned up a few times. The chain combines TRBV7-2 with TRBJ2-2; TRBD2 matches at 12 bases. Germline assignment: CDR1 SGHTA and CDR2 FQGNSA. The ends lost 1 base at V and 7 bases at J; junction bases unmatched: 4. This CDR3 is built from 16 residues. CDR3 bases: TGTGCCAGCAGCTTAGTTTCTAGCGGGGGGGACGGGGAGCTGTTTTTT. Translation: CASSLVSSGGDGELFF.

The V gene is TRBV2, the J gene TRBJ2-3; the D is unclear. Trimming took 3 bases from V and 4 from J, leaving 8 bases between them. The V gene's germline CDR1 is SNHLY and CDR2 FYNNEI. CDR3 length: 13 amino acids. The CDR3 reads CASSELDADTQYF. Here the CDR3 DNA reads TGTGCCAGCAGTGAGTTGGACGCAGATACGCAGTATTTT.

V gene TRBV6-5 combines with J gene TRBJ1-3, with 9 bases aligning to TRBD1. This CDR3 contains 14 residues. Trimming took 7 bases from V and 3 from J; bases not matched to a gene: 4. From germline, CDR1 is MNHEY and CDR2 SVGAGI. For the CDR3, the DNA is TGTGCCAGCACCGGGACAGGGCGTGGAAACACCATATATTTT. Its protein product is CASTGTGRGNTIYF.

This clone was seen a single time. The rearrangement joins TRBV27 to TRBJ1-2, with D maybe TRBD1 (5 bases). V was clipped by 3 bases and J by 5 bases, with 16 bases between them. The CDR3 sequence is 15 residues long. The germline V gene has CDR1 MNHEY and CDR2 SMNVEV (reference sequence). The CDR3 region has the DNA TGTGCCAGCAGTTTCGGGACGGGCCCCAAGTATGGCTACACCTTC. Amino acids: CASSFGTGPKYGYTF.

This clone is judged medium-sized. In nucleotides, the CDR3 is TGTGCCAGCAGCCAGGCCGGCGGGGGTCAGCCCCAGCATTTT. Encoded protein: CASSQAGGGQPQHF. V gene TRBV4-2 combines with J gene TRBJ1-5; the D gene is possibly TRBD1 (5 bases). This CDR3 spans 14 amino acids. V was clipped by 3 bases and J by 6 bases, with 12 bases between them. Germline V lookup: CDR1 LGHNA, CDR2 YNFKEQ.

The V gene is TRBV28, the J gene TRBJ1-2; D unresolved. The CDR3 covers 14 residues. From germline, CDR1 is MDHEN and CDR2 SYDVKM. V lost 6 bases and J lost 0, with 11 bases in between. In DNA, the CDR3 is TGTGCCAGCAGGGTAGACACCACTAACTATGGCTACACCTTC. Translated: CASRVDTTNYGYTF.

This sequence joins TRBV30 and TRBJ1-2; D is unresolved. CDR1 and CDR2 from the germline V gene are GTSNPN and SVGIG (reference sequence). The length of the CDR3 is 10 residues. Trimming left V 2 bases short and J 8 bases short, with 6 bases between. The CDR3 DNA follows: TGTGCCTGGAGTTCGGGAGGCTACACCTTC. It translates to CAWSSGGYTF.

This chain links TRBV5-1 with TRBJ1-1; the D gene is possibly TRBD1 (5 bases). Per germline, CDR1 SGHRS and CDR2 YFSETQ. The V end was cut by 4 bases, the J end by 2 bases, with 12 bases between. The CDR3 runs 14 residues. CDR3 loop: CASSPDSSNTEAFF. CDR3 in DNA: TGCGCCAGCAGCCCAGACAGCTCAAACACTGAAGCTTTCTTT.

The chain joins TRBV11-2 to TRBJ2-7; weak D call: TRBD1 (5 bases). V was cut by 1 base and J by 0 bases, with 10 bases left in between. There are 15 residues in the CDR3. CDR1 SGHAT and CDR2 FQNNGV come from the germline V gene. This CDR3 is CASSLVGHPSYEQYF. Here the CDR3 DNA reads TGTGCCAGCAGCTTAGTTGGACACCCCTCCTACGAGCAGTACTTC.

The genes are TRBV6-6 and TRBJ1-1, with 9 bases aligning to TRBD1. Germline values: CDR1 MNHNY, CDR2 SVGAGI (reference sequence). This CDR3 spans 15 amino acids. V lost 7 bases, J lost 1 base, and 7 bases stayed unmatched. The CDR3 region is CASTQPGQGNTEAFF. The CDR3, as DNA: TGTGCCAGCACCCAACCGGGACAGGGGAACACTGAAGCTTTCTTT.

The chain uses TRBV5-1 and TRBJ2-3; the match to TRBD1 covers 9 bases. The germline gives CDR1 SGHRS, CDR2 YFSETQ. Losses at the gene ends were 2 bases for V and 4 bases for J; bases not matched to a gene: 5. There are 15 residues in the CDR3. The CDR3 bases are TGCGCCAGCAGCTTCGGAACAGGGGGCCCAGATACGCAGTATTTT. Residues: CASSFGTGGPDTQYF.

The chain employs TRBV27 and TRBJ2-1, with 7 bases identical to TRBD1. Trimming cost V 5 bases and J 5 bases; bases outside gene matches: 9. Germline loops: CDR1 MNHEY, CDR2 SMNVEV (reference sequence). There are 15 residues in the CDR3. The CDR3 here is CASSARQGLHNEQFF. The DNA of the CDR3 is TGTGCCAGCAGTGCTCGACAGGGCCTACACAATGAGCAGTTCTTC.

The rearrangement joins TRBV10-3 to TRBJ1-1, with D hard to call. Germline loops: CDR1 ENHRY, CDR2 SYGVKD. Trimming stripped 4 bases from V and 3 bases from J, with 9 bases between. The CDR3 loop spans 13 amino acids. Here the CDR3 DNA reads TGTGCCATCAGTGGGGGTACGGACACTGAAGCTTTCTTT. Amino acid sequence: CAISGGTDTEAFF.

This clone ranks as medium-sized. This sequence joins TRBV19 and TRBJ2-2, with no clear D. This CDR3 is built from 12 residues. Germline V gives CDR1 LNHDA, CDR2 SQIVND (reference sequence). V lost 4 bases and J 7 bases, leaving 7 bases between the germline ends. CDR3 residues: CASSSRVGELFF. CDR3 nucleotides: TGTGCCAGTAGTAGCCGGGTCGGGGAGCTGTTTTTT.

The chain recombines TRBV5-1 with TRBJ1-2, with 9 bases lining up with TRBD1. Trimming took 0 bases from V and 5 from J; bases not matched to a gene: 2. In germline, CDR1 is SGHRS, CDR2 YFSETQ. The CDR3 is made up of 14 amino acids. This CDR3 is CASSLGQGVYGYTF. The CDR3, as DNA: TGCGCCAGCAGCTTGGGACAGGGGGTTTATGGCTACACCTTC.

This chain joins TRBV3-1 (or the pseudogene TRBV3-2) and TRBJ1-1; D not resolved. Per germline, CDR1 LGHDT and CDR2 YNNKEL (reference sequence). Trimming took off 4 bases at V and 8 bases at J, with 11 bases between the two ends. The CDR3 is 12 amino acids. For the CDR3, the DNA is TGTGCCAGCAGCCTGGGTCTCCTGGAAGCTTTCTTT. This sequence encodes CASSLGLLEAFF.

The chain couples TRBV10-3 to TRBJ2-7, with 9 bases lining up with TRBD2. With V trimmed by 2 bases and J by 0 bases, 5 bases remained unmatched. This CDR3 is 16 amino acids long. Germline V gene lookup returns CDR1 ENHRY and CDR2 SYGVKD. The CDR3 spells CAISETAGGSSYEQYF. The DNA for the CDR3 is TGTGCCATCAGTGAGACCGCGGGGGGGAGCTCCTACGAGCAGTACTTC.

J is TRBJ1-4 and V is TRBV28; D may be TRBD1 (6 bases). The CDR3 extends over 15 amino acids. From germline, CDR1 is MDHEN and CDR2 SYDVKM. V was trimmed by 3 bases and J by 7 bases, leaving 15 bases between them. CDR3: CASSFIGKGGEKLFF. In nucleotides, the CDR3 is TGTGCCAGCAGTTTTATAGGGAAGGGGGGTGAAAAACTGTTTTTT.